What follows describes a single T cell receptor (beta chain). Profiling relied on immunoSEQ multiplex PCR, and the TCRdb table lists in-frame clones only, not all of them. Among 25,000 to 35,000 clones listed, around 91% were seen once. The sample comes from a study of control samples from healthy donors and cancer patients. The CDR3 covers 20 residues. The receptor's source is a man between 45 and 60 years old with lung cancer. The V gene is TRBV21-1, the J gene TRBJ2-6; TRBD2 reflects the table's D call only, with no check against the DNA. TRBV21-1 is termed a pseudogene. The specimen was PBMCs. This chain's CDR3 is CASSKARGLEKSSGANVLTF. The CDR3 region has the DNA TGTGCCAGCAGCAAAGCGCGCGGCCTGGAGAAATCCTCTGGGGCCAACGTCCTGACTTTC.